This T cell receptor beta chain was profiled in a study of blood T cell repertoires in COVID-19. Overall study: Sites in the United States, Italy and Spain provided acute and convalescent COVID-19 samples. From T cells, B-cell-depleted T cells, or PBMCs came the material, which was cDNA or gDNA.

The CDR3 runs to 13 residues. Per germline, CDR1 MNHEY and CDR2 SVGAGI. V lost 2 bases and J 6 bases, leaving 11 bases between the germline ends. Using immunoSEQ multiplex PCR, the repertoire was profiled, and TCRdb retains in-frame clones only, with some absent. The table has over 65,000 clones, about 85% seen once. The chain links TRBV6-5 to TRBJ2-7, with a tentative D call TRBD1 (6 bases). The sequenced material came from peripheral blood. The clonotype comes from a man aged 80 or over with active or convalescent COVID-19. The CDR3 spells CASSYNRVGEQYV. Written as DNA, the CDR3 is TGTGCCAGCAGTTACAACAGGGTTGGCGAGCAGTACGTC.